Shown below are 15 T cell receptor beta chains from a single sample sequenced in a study of identical twins. Using its own MiXCR run on the 5' RACE reads, TCRdb lists one record per CDR3 protein. The sample yields some 500,000 distinct CDR3 sequences, roughly an eighth seen once. This sample also appeared in a second study, on yellow fever vaccine responses in identical twins.

The sequenced material came from CD4+ T cells sorted from blood. These receptor sequences come from a woman between 18 and 29 years old in good health.

The sample holds a few counts of this clonotype. The V gene is TRBV9, the J gene TRBJ2-1; the match to TRBD2 covers 16 bases. Per the germline V gene, CDR1 is SGDLS and CDR2 is YYNGEE. This CDR3 comprises 16 residues. V gave up 6 bases and J gave up 9 bases; unmatched junction bases: 9. Here the CDR3 DNA reads TGTGCCAGCACTTTGGGACTAGCGGGGGGGTACGGTGAGCAGTTCTTC. Protein sequence: CASTLGLAGGYGEQFF.

This clonotype was seen ten or more times. The chain carries TRBV5-1 and TRBJ2-4; D is perhaps TRBD1 or TRBD2 (5 bases each). V lost 4 bases and J 0 bases, leaving 23 bases between the germline ends. The CDR3 contains 19 residues. The germline V gene encodes CDR1 SGHRS and CDR2 YFSETQ. CDR3 region: CASSNDGHRGPIAKNIQYF. Written as DNA, the CDR3 is TGCGCCAGCAGCAACGATGGCCACCGGGGACCGATAGCCAAAAACATTCAGTACTTC.

This clonotype was counted ten times or more. The genes are TRBV29-1 and TRBJ2-7; 10 bases are a match to TRBD1. Germline trimming cut 4 bases from V and 3 bases from J; bases unmatched to any gene: 3. Germline assignment: CDR1 SQVTM and CDR2 ANQGSEA. The CDR3 totals 13 residues. In DNA, the CDR3 is TGCAGCGTTGGGGGGACAGGGGACTACGAGCAGTACTTC. It encodes CSVGGTGDYEQYF.

There are many counts of this clonotype. The V and J genes are TRBV7-2 and TRBJ2-6, with a tentative D call TRBD2 (5 bases). Trimming removed 2 bases from V and 13 bases from J, with 12 bases in between. The CDR3 sequence is 13 residues long. Germline V gene data show CDR1 as SGHTA and CDR2 as FQGNSA. The CDR3 DNA sequence: TGTGCCAGCAGCTTACAGAGGGAAAATGTCCTGACTTTC. Translated, it gives CASSLQRENVLTF.

This clonotype showed up just a few times. The V gene is TRBV9, the J gene TRBJ2-2, with D maybe TRBD1 (7 bases). CDR3 size: 16 residues. Looked up from germline, CDR1 is SGDLS and CDR2 is YYNGEE. Trimming took off 0 bases at V and 3 bases at J, with 12 bases between the two ends. CDR3 nucleotides: TGTGCCAGCAGCGTAGAGGCCAGGGGGGACACCGGGGAGCTGTTTTTT. Amino acids: CASSVEARGDTGELFF.

The chain links TRBV18 to TRBJ1-1; no clear D. The CDR3 is 14 residues long. V was pared by 8 bases and J by 5 bases, with 18 bases between. Germline-derived CDR1 and CDR2 are KGHSH and LQKENI. The CDR3 DNA is TGTGCCAGCCGCCTAGGACGGGAGGTTACTGAAGCTTTCTTT. This encodes CASRLGREVTEAFF.

This chain uses TRBV6-5 with TRBJ2-7; the match to TRBD1 covers 11 bases. V lost 0 bases, J lost 4 bases, and 5 bases stayed unmatched. Per the germline V gene, CDR1 is MNHEY and CDR2 is SVGAGI. The CDR3 extends over 16 amino acids. CDR3: CASSYSGQGAEYEQYF. The CDR3 nucleotides read TGTGCCAGCAGTTACTCCGGACAGGGGGCGGAATACGAGCAGTACTTC.

The V and J genes are TRBV6-1 and TRBJ1-1, with D possibly matching TRBD1 (6 bases). Germline V gene data show CDR1 as MNHNS and CDR2 as SASEGT. The CDR3 sequence is 17 residues long. Trimming shortened V by 7 bases and J by 5 bases, and 26 bases separated the two germline ends. The CDR3 nucleotides read TGTGCCAGCACCCCCCTAGGGGCGACAGGAAGGGGAACTGAAGCTTTCTTT. It is translated as CASTPLGATGRGTEAFF.

This clonotype was counted between two and nine times. The rearrangement joins TRBV7-6 to TRBJ2-6; D is ambiguous. Germline CDR1 is SGHVS and CDR2 is FNYEAQ. Trimming left V 5 bases short and J 3 bases short, with 11 bases between. This CDR3 comprises 15 residues. CDR3 sequence (DNA): TGTGCCAGCAGCGCTAACACTGGTGGGGCCAACGTCCTGACTTTC. Its translation: CASSANTGGANVLTF. Variable domain in full (rest from reference TRBV7-6 and TRBJ2-6): GAGVSQSPRYKVTKRGQDVALRCDPISGHVSLYWYRQALGQGPEFLTYFNYEAQQDKSGLPNDRFSAERPEGSISTLTIQRTEQRDSAMYRCASSANTGGANVLTFGAGSRLTVL.

This clonotype was recorded many times. The V and J genes are TRBV12-3 or TRBV12-4 and TRBJ2-3; 7 bases are a match to TRBD2. The CDR3 runs to 15 residues. V gave up 3 bases and J gave up 4 bases; unmatched junction bases: 7. For the CDR3, the DNA is TGTGCCAGCAGTTTCGGCGGGGGAGGGGCAGATACGCAGTATTTT. It specifies CASSFGGGGADTQYF.

This clonotype has just a few counts. CDR3 DNA sequence: TGTGCCAGCATGACTAGCGGGGGCCCGAGGGCCTACGAGCAGTACTTC. Translating gives CASMTSGGPRAYEQYF. V and J are TRBV28 and TRBJ2-7, with 12 bases that match TRBD2. There are 16 residues in the CDR3. The germline V gene has CDR1 MDHEN and CDR2 SYDVKM. The junction had 9 bases not matched to a gene; V was cut back by 7 bases and J by 2 bases.

The chain carries TRBV7-9 and TRBJ2-5; tentative D call: TRBD2 (5 bases). V was shortened by 2 bases and J by 3 bases, with 19 bases between the two germline ends. This CDR3 contains 17 residues. In germline, CDR1 is SEHNR, CDR2 FQNEAQ (reference sequence). CDR3 region: CASSLPVVGLGEETQYF. The CDR3 DNA is TGTGCCAGCAGCTTACCGGTTGTAGGACTGGGCGAAGAGACCCAGTACTTC. Full variable domain (remainder filled in from reference TRBV7-9 and TRBJ2-5): DTGVSQNPRHKITKRGQNVTFRCDPISEHNRLYWYRQTLGQGPEFLTYFQNEAQLEKSRLLSDRFSAERPKGSFSTLEIQRTEQGDSAMYLCASSLPVVGLGEETQYFGPGTRLLVL.

J is TRBJ1-4 and V is TRBV30, with D unresolved. The CDR3 has 14 amino acids. The ends were cut back, 4 bases at V and 10 bases at J, with 19 bases in the middle. Germline V CDR1 and CDR2: GTSNPN, SVGIG (reference sequence). CDR3 DNA: TGTGCCTGGACTCCGGACTCACAGAGAGGAAAACTGTTTTTT. It codes for CAWTPDSQRGKLFF.

V is TRBV5-6 and J is TRBJ2-1, with 15 bases aligning to TRBD2. V trimming: 4 bases; J trimming: 8 bases; junction bases outside the gene matches: 4. Germline CDR1 is SGHDT and CDR2 is YYEEEE. This CDR3 has 15 amino acids. CDR3 nucleotides: TGTGCCAGCAGCCGGACTAGCGGGAGGGCCGATGAGCAGTTCTTC. Its translation is CASSRTSGRADEQFF.

The sample holds a few counts of this clonotype. V and J are TRBV7-2 and TRBJ2-5, with D hard to call. The germline gives CDR1 SGHTA, CDR2 FQGNSA. V was shortened by 6 bases and J by 1 base, with 15 bases between the two germline ends. The CDR3 is made up of 15 amino acids. The CDR3 DNA reads TGTGCCAGCAGATCTTATCCGGACCTCCAAGAGACCCAGTACTTC. Its translation: CASRSYPDLQETQYF.